One and the same sample provided the 18 T cell receptor beta chains below, sequenced in a study of cytomegalovirus exposure and HLA in healthy donors. Both 60 Vbeta primers and 13 Jbeta primers went into the PCR. Data came from immunoSEQ multiplex PCR; TCRdb stores just in-frame clones and leaves some out. The data show 100,000 to 150,000 clones, with under 85% seen just once and 1.5% to 2% held by the top ten. The sequenced material came from PBMCs. Source of these receptors: a boy aged 5-17 years in good health and CMV-seronegative.

This clone was detected only once. V gene TRBV6-1 combines with J gene TRBJ1-2, with D maybe TRBD1 (6 bases). Per germline, CDR1 MNHNS and CDR2 SASEGT. V shed 5 bases and J shed 5 bases, with 12 bases lying between them. This CDR3 is built from 13 residues. CDR3 in amino acids: CASSPRGFYGYTF. The CDR3 region has the DNA TGTGCCAGCAGTCCCAGGGGATTTTATGGCTACACCTTC.

J is TRBJ2-1 and V is TRBV9; TRBD2 matches at 12 bases. The CDR3 length is 17 residues. Losses at the gene ends were 4 bases for V and 0 bases for J; bases not matched to a gene: 5. CDR1 and CDR2 (germline): SGDLS, YYNGEE. The CDR3 sequence is CASSLRLAGDSYNEQFF. DNA for the CDR3: TGTGCCAGCAGCTTGAGACTAGCGGGGGACTCCTACAATGAGCAGTTCTTC.

This clone was counted only a few times. The germline gene is not matched at one end of the junction; a read error may be the cause. The J gene is TRBJ1-2, the V gene TRBV25-1, with D perhaps TRBD1 (6 bases). The CDR3 runs to 10 residues. Germline V gene data show CDR1 as MGHDK and CDR2 as SYGVNS. As DNA, the CDR3 is TGTGCCACCCGACAGGATGGCTACCCCTTC. Translated, it gives CATRQDGYPF.

In this sample, this clone turned up a few times. The chain carries TRBV4-3 and TRBJ1-1, with D possibly TRBD1 on 6 matching bases. Germline CDR1 reads LGHNA; CDR2 reads YSLEER. CDR3 length equals 13 residues. The V end was cut by 1 base, the J end by 7 bases, with 10 bases between. This chain's CDR3 is CASSQVEGVEAFF. CDR3 DNA: TGCGCCAGCAGCCAAGTCGAGGGGGTTGAAGCTTTCTTT.

V is TRBV4-1 and J is TRBJ2-1; 8 positions match TRBD1. CDR1 is MGHRA, CDR2 YSYEKL, per germline. The CDR3 covers 16 residues. Trimming took 1 base from V and 2 from J; bases not matched to a gene: 4. The CDR3 DNA reads as TGCGCCAGCAGCCAAGTCGACAGGGGAGCCTACAATGAGCAGTTCTTC. Its protein is CASSQVDRGAYNEQFF.

The chain links TRBV27 to TRBJ2-7; no clear D gene. V was shortened by 4 bases and J by 0 bases, with 19 bases between the two germline ends. CDR1 is MNHEY, CDR2 SMNVEV, per germline (reference sequence). CDR3 size: 17 residues. CDR3 nucleotide sequence: TGTGCCAGCAGTTGCGCTCTAGACGAGGAATTCTCCTACGAGCAGTACTTC. Its protein product is CASSCALDEEFSYEQYF.

V usage is TRBV2 and J usage is TRBJ1-2; TRBD1 might be the D (5 bases). Germline CDR1 SNHLY, CDR2 FYNNEI. V was shortened by 3 bases and J by 5 bases, with 10 bases between the two germline ends. The CDR3 covers 13 residues. CDR3 nucleotides: TGTGCCAGCAGTGAGGGGAGGGGTTATGGCTACACCTTC. It translates to CASSEGRGYGYTF.

DNA for the CDR3: TGCGCCAGCAGCCAAGGTCGGGGCAATCAGCCCCAGCATTTT. Protein: CASSQGRGNQPQHF. The chain uses TRBV4-3 and TRBJ1-5; no definite D call. The CDR3 is 14 amino acids. V dropped 1 base and J dropped 2 bases, with 6 bases sitting between them. From germline, CDR1 is LGHNA and CDR2 YSLEER.

The rearrangement uses TRBV5-1 and TRBJ2-1, with D tentatively TRBD1 (6 bases). V was clipped by 4 bases and J by 1 base, with 12 bases between them. The CDR3 is made up of 15 amino acids. The germline gives CDR1 SGHRS, CDR2 YFSETQ. Here the CDR3 DNA reads TGCGCCAGCAGCCTGCCGGACAGATCCTACAATGAGCAGTTCTTC. The encoded protein is CASSLPDRSYNEQFF.

With respect to this clone: Its ends do not fully match the called genes, so a read error is possible. This chain links TRBV7-9 with TRBJ2-7, with TRBD2 as a possible D gene (5 bases). Germline CDR1 is SEHNR and CDR2 is FQNEAQ (reference sequence). This CDR3 has 12 residues. The CDR3 region has the DNA TGTTCCAGCAGCTTAGGGAGCTACGAGCAGTACTTC. Encoded protein: CSSSLGSYEQYF.

The J gene is TRBJ2-7, the V gene TRBV5-6; TRBD2 matches at 7 bases. V was pared by 0 bases and J by 12 bases, with 6 bases of the junction left unmatched. CDR1 and CDR2 from the germline V gene are SGHDT and YYEEEE. This CDR3 has 12 residues. For the CDR3, the DNA is TGTGCCAGCAGCTTGGACGGGGGGAGTACGTACTTC. As protein: CASSLDGGSTYF.

J is TRBJ2-1 and V is TRBV9, with 10 nucleotides matching TRBD1. CDR1 is SGDLS, CDR2 YYNGEE, per germline. V gave up 6 bases and J gave up 5 bases; unmatched junction bases: 2. This CDR3 contains 13 residues. The CDR3: CASTGTGDNEQFF. CDR3 DNA sequence: TGTGCCAGCACCGGGACAGGGGACAATGAGCAGTTCTTC. Using reference TRBV9 and TRBJ2-1 for the parts outside the CDR3, the full variable domain is DSGVTQTPKHLITATGQRVTLRCSPRSGDLSVYWYQQSLDQGLQFLIQYYNGEERAKGNILERFSAQQFPDLHSELNLSSLELGDSALYFCASTGTGDNEQFFGPGTRLTVL.

This sequence joins TRBV5-1 and TRBJ2-7; D remains unclear. The germline V gene has CDR1 SGHRS and CDR2 YFSETQ. CDR3 length: 12 amino acids. V dropped 4 bases and J dropped 10 bases, with 15 bases sitting between them. The CDR3 spells CASSPLARNQYF. The CDR3 DNA follows: TGCGCCAGCAGCCCCCTGGCTCGAAACCAGTACTTC.

The chain recombines TRBV9 with TRBJ2-1; 9 nucleotides match TRBD1. The CDR3 length is 14 residues. The junction had 6 bases not matched to a gene; V was cut back by 5 bases and J by 6 bases. Germline CDR1 and CDR2: SGDLS and YYNGEE. As DNA, the CDR3 is TGTGCCAGCAGTGCACCGGGACAGGGCAATGAGCAGTTCTTC. Translation gives CASSAPGQGNEQFF.

The chain uses TRBV2 and TRBJ2-1, with TRBD2 matching 10 bases. Germline CDR1 SNHLY, CDR2 FYNNEI. CDR3 length equals 18 residues. The V gene end was trimmed by 4 bases and the J gene end by 4 bases; junction bases not matched to a gene: 13. CDR3 sequence reads: CASSVKVKGLAVYNEQFF. Here the CDR3 DNA reads TGTGCCAGCAGTGTTAAAGTCAAAGGACTAGCGGTATACAATGAGCAGTTCTTC.

The chain employs TRBV19 and TRBJ1-1, with D maybe TRBD1 (5 bases). Germline CDR1 is LNHDA and CDR2 is SQIVND (reference sequence). The germline V and J ends were trimmed by 6 bases and 0 bases, with 11 bases remaining between them. The CDR3 loop spans 14 amino acids. CDR3 nucleotide sequence: TGTGCCAGTAGGACAGTAGCGGTGAACACTGAAGCTTTCTTT. Amino acids: CASRTVAVNTEAFF.

The chain has TRBV27 and TRBJ2-5, with TRBD1 matching over 10 bases. CDR1 is MNHEY and CDR2 is SMNVEV in the germline V gene (reference sequence). V dropped 3 bases and J dropped 5; count of bases not matched to a gene: 12. The CDR3 covers 17 residues. DNA for the CDR3: TGTGCCAGCAGTTTTATCAGGACAGGGGGGGATTGGGAGACCCAGTACTTC. Translated: CASSFIRTGGDWETQYF.

The chain couples TRBV7-3 to TRBJ2-3, with 7 bases identical to TRBD2. CDR1 and CDR2 from the germline V gene are SGHTA and FQGTGA. V gave up 3 bases and J gave up 2 bases; unmatched junction bases: 11. The CDR3 consists of 17 residues. The DNA of the CDR3 is TGTGCCAGCAGCTTTAGGGCTAGCGGTCTGAACACAGATACGCAGTATTTT. Its translation: CASSFRASGLNTDTQYF.